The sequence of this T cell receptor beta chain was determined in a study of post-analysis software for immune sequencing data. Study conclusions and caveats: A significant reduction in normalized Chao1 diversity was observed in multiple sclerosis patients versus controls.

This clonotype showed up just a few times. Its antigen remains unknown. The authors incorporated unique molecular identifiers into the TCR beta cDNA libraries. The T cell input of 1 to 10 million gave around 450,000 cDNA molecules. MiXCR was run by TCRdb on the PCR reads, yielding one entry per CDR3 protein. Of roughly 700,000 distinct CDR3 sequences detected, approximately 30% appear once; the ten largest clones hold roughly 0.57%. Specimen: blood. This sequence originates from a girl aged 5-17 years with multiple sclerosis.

Here the CDR3 DNA reads TGTGCCAGCTCACTACGGACAGGGACTAGCGGATACACAGATACGCAGTATTTT. Translation gives CASSLRTGTSGYTDTQYF. The chain links TRBV18 to TRBJ2-3, with TRBD2 matching over 11 bases. Trimming at V came to 4 bases and at J to 2 bases, leaving 11 bases not matched to a gene. The CDR3 consists of 18 residues. Germline CDR1 KGHSH, CDR2 LQKENI.